This T cell receptor (beta chain) is drawn from a study of T-cell memory formation after mild COVID-19 (dated by TCRdb to 2020 to 2022). Notes on the research overall: Most TCR sequence clusters were specific to one of the two donors. In a couple of donors, T-cell clones that expanded and contracted after mild COVID-19 were tracked by sequencing TCRalpha and TCRbeta repertoires over time. The cohort comprised two young, previously healthy adult volunteers, one female and one male.

PBMCs were isolated by Ficoll-Paque density gradient centrifugation. According to the germline V gene, CDR1 reads ENHRY and CDR2 reads SYGVKD. V is reduced by 0 bases and J by 7 bases, leaving a spacing of 13 bases between them. The CDR3 sequence holds 15 residues, the cysteine and phenylalanine included. Only the CDR3 portion is preserved as DNA: 45 bases, with reading frame beginning at the first base. TCRdb shows the sequencer as Illumina NovaSeq 6000. Using 5'RACE with constant-segment primers, TCRalpha and TCRbeta cDNA libraries were constructed, with sample barcodes and unique molecular identifiers added in the process. RNA was extracted from every sample with Trizol reagent. Amplification of the libraries took two PCR steps, and the second step added a second sample barcode plus Illumina TruSeq adapters. Sequencing of libraries was performed on an Illumina NovaSeq with 2 x 150 bp paired-end reads. The authors' pipeline ran thus. Demultiplexing of reads and collapsing into UMI-guided consensus sequences were performed with migec v1.2.7. Using mixcr v2.1.11, UMI consensuses were aligned to TRA and TRB V and J templates and then assembled into clonotypes. A clonotype was counted as expanded or contracted only if both edgeR and NoisET called the change significant, with noise models trained on biological replicates. For edgeR calls, a false discovery rate-adjusted p below 0.01 and a log2 fold-change threshold of 1 were applied. As an exploratory analysis of dynamics, max-normalized trajectories of the 1000 most abundant clonotypes were examined with PCA combined with hierarchical clustering. The CD4 or CD8 phenotype of responding clones was assigned using the separately sequenced CD4+ and CD8+ repertoires. The public reads were reanalyzed by TCRdb: fastp trimming at Q25, MiXCR alignment, in-frame beta chains only. A single entry per CDR3 protein holds the most common genes and DNA from its merged rows. These V and J calls rely on TCRdb rather than the paper's analysis. Recorded for this sample are approximately 46,000 distinct CDR3 sequences; roughly 6.6% of them occurred a single time. The top ten hold approximately 0.8% of the sample.

Summary of the overall study and its limitations: SARS-CoV-2 specificity of the second-wave clones peaking on day 37 was not confirmed. Some responding clones were detected in pre-infection memory, suggesting pre-existing cross-reactive memory T cells joined the SARS-CoV-2 response. Contracting CD4+ clones were found mainly in CM and EM memory subsets, while CD8+ clones were enriched in EMRA. The study included only a couple of mild cases, and larger cohorts that include severe cases with pre-infection samples were judged to be necessary. Balanced CD4/CD8 phenotypes were observed for clones contracting from day 15 to 85, whereas a bias towards CD4+ was observed for a second wave of clones expanding from day 15 to 37.

This clonotype was seen ten or more times. Its antigen specificity is not known. Qualities for individual bases were not recorded, and no much larger clone is one base off. The source of this sequence is an adult who had mild COVID-19 (a few samples of this study predate the infection). The sample titles of this study are shuffled in the database, so cell type and time point are left out. Rearrangement joined TRBV10-3 to TRBJ2-1; the D element might be TRBD1 or TRBD2, as each aligns at 6 bases. Source material: PBMCs or a T cell subset sorted from them (not recorded which). The CDR3 protein sequence reads: CAISESRGAGNEQFF. Here is the DNA: TGTGCCATCAGTGAGTCGAGGGGGGCGGGAAATGAGCAGTTCTTC.